One sample yielded the 26 T cell receptor beta chains listed below, sequenced in a study of blood T cell repertoires in COVID-19. Clones were sequenced by immunoSEQ multiplex PCR, and TCRdb holds only the in-frame ones, with some missing. Of almost 400,000 clones in the sample, 87% were seen once. Sequenced material: peripheral blood. The receptors were sampled from an older woman with COVID-19, enrolled during active disease.

The CDR3 loop is CASRIDWGREQYF. In DNA form, the CDR3 reads TGTGCCAGCAGGATTGACTGGGGCCGGGAGCAGTACTTC. The chain joins TRBV7-2 to TRBJ2-7; weak D call: TRBD1 (5 bases). Trimming shortened V by 6 bases and J by 7 bases, and 16 bases separated the two germline ends. The CDR3 consists of 13 residues. Germline CDR1 SGHTA, CDR2 FQGNSA.

The chain joins TRBV10-3 to TRBJ1-1; D call uncertain. The germline V and J ends were trimmed by 9 bases and 2 bases, with 13 bases remaining between them. Germline CDR1 reads ENHRY; CDR2 reads SYGVKD. This CDR3 contains 13 residues. The CDR3 loop is CAIRLRENTEAFF. CDR3 nucleotides: TGTGCCATACGACTGAGGGAAAACACTGAAGCTTTCTTT.

V is TRBV29-1 and J is TRBJ2-3; 8 bases map to TRBD2. After removal of 6 bases from V and 3 bases from J, the junction contained 11 bases not matched to a gene. The CDR3 loop spans 15 amino acids. The germline V gene has CDR1 SQVTM and CDR2 ANQGSEA. The CDR3 bases are TGCAGCGTGGGCCGACTAGCGAGCGGGACAGATACGCAGTATTTT. Amino acid sequence: CSVGRLASGTDTQYF.

The rearrangement uses TRBV6-2 or TRBV6-3 and TRBJ2-1, with a weak D call TRBD1 (5 bases). With 5 bases removed from V and 6 bases from J, the gap between germline ends came to 23 bases. Germline CDR1 and CDR2: MNHEY and SVGEGT. The CDR3 is 17 amino acids. This chain's CDR3 is CASSTPADSRSINEQFF. The CDR3 DNA reads as TGTGCCAGCAGTACCCCCGCCGACAGTCGCAGTATCAATGAGCAGTTCTTC.

This clone has just one count. The chain couples TRBV18 to TRBJ1-2; 7 bases are shared with TRBD1. This CDR3 has 14 amino acids. Germline loops: CDR1 KGHSH, CDR2 LQKENI. The J segment lost 2 bases and the V segment lost 5 bases, leaving 5 bases of the junction unmatched. This CDR3 reads CASSSGQSNYGYTF. The CDR3 DNA reads TGTGCCAGCTCATCGGGACAGTCGAACTATGGCTACACCTTC. The full variable domain, rest sourced from reference TRBV18 and TRBJ1-2, is NAGVMQNPRHLVRRRGQEARLRCSPMKGHSHVYWYRQLPEEGLKFMVYLQKENIIDESGMPKERFSAEFPKEGPSILRIQQVVRGDSAAYFCASSSGQSNYGYTFGSGTRLTVV.

The count of this clone is one. The chain recombines TRBV12-5 with TRBJ2-7; TRBD2 matches 9 bases. This CDR3 is built from 17 residues. CDR1 is LGHNT, CDR2 FRNRAP, per germline. Trimming cost V 2 bases and J 1 base; bases outside gene matches: 9. This CDR3 is CASGLIAGTSSSYEQYF. The CDR3 region has the DNA TGTGCTAGTGGTTTGATCGCCGGGACTAGCAGTTCCTACGAGCAGTACTTC.

A remark on this clone: Other nucleotide sequences from this sample produce the same CDR3. This chain links TRBV6-5 with TRBJ1-4, with D perhaps matching TRBD1 (5 bases). Germline lookup yields CDR1 MNHEY and CDR2 SVGAGI. V dropped 6 bases and J dropped 0 bases, with 11 bases sitting between them. The CDR3 runs 15 residues. DNA for the CDR3: TGTGCCAGCAGGAAAGACAGAGCAACTAATGAAAAACTGTTTTTT. Its protein is CASRKDRATNEKLFF.

This clone was recorded a few times. The chain couples TRBV18 to TRBJ2-5; TRBD1 aligns across 10 bases. CDR1 is KGHSH, CDR2 LQKENI, per germline. V lost 1 base and J lost 2; bases outside the gene matches: 4. This CDR3 is 16 amino acids long. CDR3 in DNA: TGTGCCAGCTCACCACAGGGGACAGGGGTGCAAGAGACCCAGTACTTC. This codes for CASSPQGTGVQETQYF.

This chain joins TRBV18 and TRBJ1-1; possibly TRBD1 for D (5 bases). V lost 0 bases, J lost 10 bases, and 12 bases lay in between. The CDR3 is made up of 13 amino acids. CDR1 is KGHSH and CDR2 is LQKENI in the germline V gene. The chain's CDR3 is CASSPPGTGGAFF. The CDR3 DNA reads as TGTGCCAGCTCACCACCGGGGACGGGGGGAGCTTTCTTT.

The chain is built from TRBV6-4 and TRBJ2-7; D possibly corresponds to TRBD1 (8 bases). Germline CDR1 is MRHNA and CDR2 is SNTAGT. CDR3 length: 13 residues. V lost 6 bases to trimming and J lost 5 bases, with 14 bases between them. The CDR3 here is CASSGQGGDEQYF. CDR3 DNA: TGTGCCAGCAGCGGACAGGGAGGGGACGAGCAGTACTTC.

This chain joins TRBV5-1 and TRBJ1-2, with TRBD1 as a possible D gene (6 bases). Trimming left V 3 bases short and J 8 bases short, with 17 bases between. The V gene's germline CDR1 is SGHRS and CDR2 YFSETQ. The CDR3 has 14 residues. This CDR3 is CASSSGQPLSGYTF. CDR3 nucleotide sequence: TGCGCCAGCAGCTCCGGACAGCCCCTATCCGGCTACACCTTC. The variable domain in full, with the rest retrieved from reference TRBV5-1 and TRBJ1-2, is KAGVTQTPRYLIKTRGQQVTLSCSPISGHRSVSWYQQTPGQGLQFLFEYFSETQRNKGNFPGRFSGRQFSNSRSEMNVSTLELGDSALYLCASSSGQPLSGYTFGSGTRLTVV.

V gene TRBV7-2 combines with J gene TRBJ1-3, with a tentative D call TRBD1 (5 bases). Germline V gene data show CDR1 as SGHTA and CDR2 as FQGNSA. The CDR3 is 16 residues long. V lost 2 bases and J lost 3, with 14 bases in between. The CDR3 DNA reads as TGTGCCAGCAGCTTACGCTGGGGCATAGGTGGAAACACCATATATTTT. Encoded protein: CASSLRWGIGGNTIYF.

The chain is built from TRBV6-5 and TRBJ1-1; 9 bases map to TRBD1. This CDR3 has 15 residues. V lost 4 bases, J lost 5 bases, and 8 bases stayed unmatched. CDR1 and CDR2 (germline): MNHEY, SVGAGI. The CDR3 DNA sequence: TGTGCCAGCAGTTCGGGACAGGGTACGGTAACTGAAGCTTTCTTT. It codes for CASSSGQGTVTEAFF.

The rearrangement uses TRBV29-1 and TRBJ1-2, with D maybe TRBD1 (6 bases). Deletions cut 7 bases from V and 4 bases from J, with 19 bases between. CDR1 and CDR2 (germline): SQVTM, ANQGSEA. The CDR3 has 14 amino acids. This CDR3 reads CSATQGTNLYGYTF. The CDR3 region has the DNA TGCAGCGCAACACAGGGCACCAATCTCTATGGCTACACCTTC.

The chain links TRBV6-1 to TRBJ1-3; possibly TRBD1 for D (5 bases). CDR1 MNHNS and CDR2 SASEGT come from the germline V gene. The ends were cut back, 7 bases at V and 0 bases at J, with 13 bases in the middle. The CDR3 runs 15 residues. The CDR3 DNA reads TGTGCCAGCATTGGTGCAGGGCGCTCTGGAAACACCATATATTTT. Its translation is CASIGAGRSGNTIYF.

The gene calls are TRBV19 and TRBJ2-5; D is possibly TRBD1 (7 bases). CDR3 length: 14 residues. Germline V gene lookup returns CDR1 LNHDA and CDR2 SQIVND (reference sequence). Trimming took off 5 bases at V and 1 base at J, with 11 bases between the two ends. CDR3 sequence: CASSRGDSQETQYF. The CDR3, as DNA: TGTGCCAGTAGTCGCGGGGACAGCCAAGAGACCCAGTACTTC.

In this sample, this clone turned up a few times. The chain links TRBV20-1 to TRBJ2-5; maybe TRBD2 (5 bases). Deletions cut 3 bases from V and 5 bases from J, with 13 bases between. CDR1 is DFQATT, CDR2 SNEGSKA, per germline (reference sequence). The CDR3 is made up of 13 amino acids. CDR3 sequence (DNA): TGCAGTGCTAGTCGAGGGTTGAGGGAGACCCAGTACTTC. Protein product: CSASRGLRETQYF.

This chain connects TRBV7-9 to TRBJ1-3, with TRBD1 matching 8 bases. The CDR3 contains 16 residues. The V gene end was trimmed by 7 bases and the J gene end by 2 bases; junction bases not matched to a gene: 10. In germline, CDR1 is SEHNR, CDR2 FQNEAQ (reference sequence). The CDR3 region has the DNA TGTGCCAGCACCCTAACAGGGGGTTGGGCTGGAAACACCATATATTTT. Its protein is CASTLTGGWAGNTIYF.

CDR3: CASSLGTSGGSGELFF. DNA of the CDR3: TGTGCCAGCAGCTTAGGGACTAGCGGGGGCTCCGGGGAGCTGTTTTTT. This chain uses TRBV2 with TRBJ2-2, with 14 bases fitting TRBD2. J was trimmed by 6 bases and V by 6 bases; bases with no gene match: 6. Germline CDR1 SNHLY, CDR2 FYNNEI. This CDR3 spans 16 amino acids.

The V gene is TRBV25-1, the J gene TRBJ2-7; 7 positions agree with TRBD1. Germline V gene sequence: CDR1 MGHDK, CDR2 SYGVNS. V shed 5 bases and J 5 bases; nucleotides not matched to a gene: 6. There are 13 residues in the CDR3. The CDR3 sequence is CASSKTGIHEQYF. Here the CDR3 DNA reads TGTGCCAGCAGTAAGACAGGGATCCACGAGCAGTACTTC.

The V and J genes are TRBV7-9 and TRBJ2-2, with 8 bases matching TRBD1. J was trimmed by 6 bases and V by 2 bases; bases with no gene match: 8. Germline values: CDR1 SEHNR, CDR2 FQNEAQ (reference sequence). The CDR3 has 16 amino acids. CDR3 amino acids: CASSLTQGAKAGELFF. CDR3 coding DNA: TGTGCCAGCAGCTTAACCCAGGGGGCAAAGGCCGGGGAGCTGTTTTTT.

The chain recombines TRBV5-4 with TRBJ2-1; D is perhaps TRBD2 (6 bases). V lost 1 base and J lost 5, with 13 bases in between. This CDR3 region has 15 residues. Germline values: CDR1 SGHNT, CDR2 YYREEE (reference sequence). The CDR3 reads CASSLNLAPNNEQFF. DNA of the CDR3: TGTGCCAGCAGCTTGAATCTAGCGCCCAACAATGAGCAGTTCTTC.

The chain uses TRBV16 and TRBJ2-7; TRBD1 agrees at 12 bases. The ends lost 4 bases at V and 6 bases at J; junction bases unmatched: 4. This CDR3 is 14 amino acids long. Germline V CDR1 and CDR2: KGHSY, FQNENV. CDR3 coding DNA: TGTGCCAGCAGCCTAGGGGACAGGGGGCTCGAGCAGTACTTC. Its translation is CASSLGDRGLEQYF. The whole variable domain, filled in from reference TRBV16 and TRBJ2-7, reads GEEVAQTPKHLVRGEGQKAKLYCAPIKGHSYVFWYQQVLKNEFKFLISFQNENVFDETGMPKERFSAKCLPNSPCSLEIQATKLEDSAVYFCASSLGDRGLEQYFGPGTRLTVT.

The rearrangement joins TRBV7-9 to TRBJ2-2; 8 bases map to TRBD2. This CDR3 spans 14 amino acids. Germline V lookup: CDR1 SEHNR, CDR2 FQNEAQ (reference sequence). V lost 7 bases to trimming and J lost 4 bases; unmatched junction nucleotides: 5. CDR3 sequence (DNA): TGTGCCAGCACCCGGGGGGGCTCCACCGGGGAGCTGTTTTTT. It translates to CASTRGGSTGELFF.

This clone was seen once. The chain links TRBV25-1 to TRBJ1-4, with 8 bases lining up with TRBD1. The trim removed 3 bases at V and 4 bases at J, leaving 7 bases unmatched. The length of the CDR3 is 16 residues. CDR1 and CDR2 (germline): MGHDK, SYGVNS. The CDR3 sequence: CASSDAGGVFNEKLFF. DNA of the CDR3: TGTGCCAGCAGTGATGCAGGGGGCGTCTTTAATGAAAAACTGTTTTTT.

The chain combines TRBV18 with TRBJ1-4; 7 bases are shared with TRBD1. From germline, CDR1 is KGHSH and CDR2 LQKENI. V lost 3 bases, J lost 13 bases, and 11 bases stayed unmatched. The CDR3 consists of 14 residues. The CDR3 DNA is TGTGCCAGCTCACCCGGGACAGTGGATTGGGGACTGTTTTTT. It codes for CASSPGTVDWGLFF.